The 25 T cell receptor beta chains below come from one sample, sequenced in a study of OX40 agonist ivuxolimab in advanced cancers. Repertoires were generated with immunoSEQ multiplex PCR, while TCRdb's copy carries only in-frame clones and drops some. The sample has 75,000 to 100,000 clones, 75% to 95% seen once; the top ten hold around 0.3%. Sequencing was performed on CD4+ or CD8+ T cells sorted from blood, taken in a trial of the OX40 agonist ivuxolimab. The receptors derive from an adult with an advanced solid tumor such as melanoma, head and neck, liver or kidney cancer.

The chain is built from TRBV7-2 and TRBJ2-3; TRBD2 aligns across 15 bases. The CDR3 length is 16 residues. Germline V lookup: CDR1 SGHTA, CDR2 FQGNSA. The V and J ends lost 4 bases and 3 bases, in that order; junction bases with no gene match: 2. CDR3 DNA: TGTGCCAGCAGCTCTGGACTAGCGGGAGGGACAGATACGCAGTATTTT. It yields the protein CASSSGLAGGTDTQYF. The whole variable domain, remainder taken from reference TRBV7-2 and TRBJ2-3, is GAGVSQSPSNKVTEKGKDVELRCDPISGHTALYWYRQSLGQGLEFLIYFQGNSAPDKSGLPSDRFSAERTGGSVSTLTIQRTQQEDSAVYLCASSSGLAGGTDTQYFGPGTRLTVL.

CDR3 coding DNA: TGTGCCAGCGGAGGGACTAGCGGGAGGAGGGGCGAGCAGTACTTC. Amino acids: CASGGTSGRRGEQYF. The chain couples TRBV6-5 to TRBJ2-7, with TRBD2 matching over 15 bases. The V gene end was trimmed by 8 bases and the J gene end by 6 bases; junction bases not matched to a gene: 8. The germline V gene encodes CDR1 MNHEY and CDR2 SVGAGI. This CDR3 is 15 amino acids long.

The CDR3 DNA reads TGTGCCAGCAGTTTATCGCAGGGGAACACTGAAGCTTTCTTT. As protein: CASSLSQGNTEAFF. V gene TRBV27 combines with J gene TRBJ1-1; possible D gene TRBD1, 5 bases. CDR1 MNHEY and CDR2 SMNVEV come from the germline V gene (reference sequence). The CDR3 spans 14 residues. Trimming stripped 0 bases from V and 1 base from J, with 6 bases between.

The rearrangement links TRBV4-3 to TRBJ2-7; D perhaps matches TRBD2 (5 bases). This CDR3 has 15 amino acids. The germline V and J ends were trimmed by 4 bases and 7 bases, with 20 bases remaining between them. The germline V gene has CDR1 LGHNA and CDR2 YSLEER. The CDR3 protein is CASSLSWASSGEQYF. The DNA for the CDR3 is TGCGCCAGCAGCCTCTCCTGGGCTAGTTCGGGGGAGCAGTACTTC.

The CDR3 sequence is CASSSTGSHEQYF. The DNA for the CDR3 is TGTGCCAGCAGCTCGACAGGGTCCCACGAGCAGTACTTC. The chain is built from TRBV6-5 and TRBJ2-7, with 7 bases that match TRBD1. The CDR3 has 13 amino acids. Trimming cost V 6 bases and J 5 bases; bases outside gene matches: 7. Germline CDR1 MNHEY, CDR2 SVGAGI.

This sequence joins TRBV7-9 and TRBJ2-1; D gene ambiguous. CDR1 is SEHNR and CDR2 is FQNEAQ in the germline V gene (reference sequence). V lost 3 bases to trimming and J lost 9 bases, with 6 bases between them. CDR3 length equals 11 residues. The CDR3 reads CASSFIGEQFF. DNA of the CDR3: TGTGCCAGCAGCTTTATTGGTGAGCAGTTCTTC. Filled out from reference TRBV7-9 and TRBJ2-1, the complete variable domain reads DTGVSQNPRHKITKRGQNVTFRCDPISEHNRLYWYRQTLGQGPEFLTYFQNEAQLEKSRLLSDRFSAERPKGSFSTLEIQRTEQGDSAMYLCASSFIGEQFFGPGTRLTVL.

The chain employs TRBV7-2 and TRBJ2-3; tentative D call: TRBD2 (6 bases). The germline gives CDR1 SGHTA, CDR2 FQGNSA. V was pared by 4 bases and J by 5 bases, with 10 bases between. The CDR3 has 13 residues. DNA for the CDR3: TGTGCCAGCAGCTCCAAAGCGGGAGATACGCAGTATTTT. Translating it yields CASSSKAGDTQYF. Complete variable domain (other parts from reference TRBV7-2 and TRBJ2-3): GAGVSQSPSNKVTEKGKDVELRCDPISGHTALYWYRQSLGQGLEFLIYFQGNSAPDKSGLPSDRFSAERTGGSVSTLTIQRTQQEDSAVYLCASSSKAGDTQYFGPGTRLTVL.

The V gene is TRBV28, the J gene TRBJ1-4, with D uncertain. This CDR3 contains 12 residues. The germline gives CDR1 MDHEN, CDR2 SYDVKM. With 3 bases removed from V and 5 bases from J, the gap between germline ends came to 4 bases. CDR3 DNA: TGTGCCAGCAGTTTGTCGAATGAAAAACTGTTTTTT. Its translation: CASSLSNEKLFF.

The J gene is TRBJ2-3, the V gene TRBV9; no clear D. V was pared by 6 bases and J by 2 bases, with 13 bases between. The germline CDR1 and CDR2 sequences are SGDLS and YYNGEE. This CDR3 contains 14 residues. The CDR3 sequence: CASNNPDLTDTQYF. The CDR3 coding sequence is TGTGCCAGCAACAATCCGGACCTCACAGATACGCAGTATTTT. Based on the CDR3 plus reference TRBV9 and TRBJ2-3, the full variable domain is DSGVTQTPKHLITATGQRVTLRCSPRSGDLSVYWYQQSLDQGLQFLIQYYNGEERAKGNILERFSAQQFPDLHSELNLSSLELGDSALYFCASNNPDLTDTQYFGPGTRLTVL.

The chain employs TRBV14 and TRBJ2-5; the match to TRBD2 covers 11 bases. CDR3 length: 16 residues. Trimming cost V 3 bases and J 2 bases; bases outside gene matches: 5. CDR1 SGHDN and CDR2 FVKESK come from the germline V gene. The CDR3 nucleotides are TGTGCCAGCAGCCACCTACTAGCGGGAGCGCAAGAGACCCAGTACTTC. The encoded protein is CASSHLLAGAQETQYF. Combining the CDR3 with reference TRBV14 and TRBJ2-5 gives the whole variable domain EAGVTQFPSHSVIEKGQTVTLRCDPISGHDNLYWYRRVMGKEIKFLLHFVKESKQDESGMPNNRFLAERTGGTYSTLKVQPAELEDSGVYFCASSHLLAGAQETQYFGPGTRLLVL.

The chain couples TRBV18 to TRBJ2-1; 7 bases agree with TRBD2. Germline V gene lookup returns CDR1 KGHSH and CDR2 LQKENI. The CDR3 length is 16 residues. The junction had 9 bases not matched to a gene; V was cut back by 3 bases and J by 4 bases. The chain's CDR3 is CASSPPGGSRYNEQFF. DNA of the CDR3: TGTGCCAGCTCACCTCCCGGGGGGTCGCGATACAATGAGCAGTTCTTC.

This clone was picked up one time. The chain joins TRBV18 to TRBJ1-1; 7 bases match TRBD1. Germline CDR1 and CDR2: KGHSH and LQKENI. J was trimmed by 0 bases and V by 4 bases; bases with no gene match: 2. The CDR3 consists of 14 residues. The CDR3 nucleotides are TGTGCCAGCTCACTGGGACAGTTGAACACTGAAGCTTTCTTT. It specifies CASSLGQLNTEAFF.

The genes are TRBV2 and TRBJ1-1; no reliable D call. CDR3 length: 11 residues. The germline gives CDR1 SNHLY, CDR2 FYNNEI. The V end was cut by 5 bases, the J end by 11 bases, with 12 bases between. This chain's CDR3 is CASSPSLMAFF. The CDR3 coding sequence is TGTGCCAGCAGTCCGTCCCTGATGGCTTTCTTT.

The V and J genes are TRBV7-2 and TRBJ2-7, with D perhaps matching TRBD2 (5 bases). CDR3 length: 15 residues. Trimming stripped 0 bases from V and 1 base from J, with 10 bases between. CDR1 and CDR2 (germline): SGHTA, FQGNSA. This chain's CDR3 is CASSLAAPGSYEQYF. The CDR3 nucleotides are TGTGCCAGCAGCTTAGCAGCGCCGGGGTCCTACGAGCAGTACTTC.

This sequence joins TRBV18 and TRBJ1-6, with D hard to call. Germline CDR1 KGHSH, CDR2 LQKENI. V lost 5 bases, J lost 8 bases, and 22 bases lay in between. The CDR3 totals 17 residues. In DNA form, the CDR3 reads TGTGCCAGCTCAACGCCATTAAGGACGGGAACGGATTCACCCCTCCACTTT. It specifies CASSTPLRTGTDSPLHF.

The V call is TRBV18, the J call TRBJ2-1; D unresolved. The V end was cut by 3 bases, the J end by 6 bases, with 6 bases between. Germline values: CDR1 KGHSH, CDR2 LQKENI. The CDR3 loop spans 12 amino acids. CDR3 nucleotides: TGTGCCAGCTCACCTGCGCTCAATGAGCAGTTCTTC. Translation gives CASSPALNEQFF.

This clone was picked up a small number of times. As DNA, the CDR3 is TGTGCCAGCAGCCTGGGACAGGGAGGAAGGGAAAAACTGTTTTTT. Its protein product is CASSLGQGGREKLFF. The V call is TRBV5-4, the J call TRBJ1-4; TRBD1 agrees at 9 bases. This CDR3 is built from 15 residues. CDR1 is SGHNT, CDR2 YYREEE, per germline (reference sequence). J lost 8 bases, V lost 4 bases, and 9 bases had no gene match.

This rearrangement joins TRBV6-5 to TRBJ2-3; D gene ambiguous. Germline V lookup: CDR1 MNHEY, CDR2 SVGAGI. CDR3 length equals 14 residues. Trimming cost V 6 bases and J 2 bases, with 12 bases left between them. For the CDR3, the DNA is TGTGCCAGCAGCTTCAGGACCCTCACAGATACGCAGTATTTT. This codes for CASSFRTLTDTQYF.

This clone has just one count. The gene calls are TRBV6-6 and TRBJ2-7; perhaps TRBD1 as D (6 bases). CDR3 size: 13 residues. Germline loops: CDR1 MNHNY, CDR2 SVGAGI (reference sequence). The ends were cut back, 6 bases at V and 1 base at J, with 10 bases in the middle. This CDR3 is CASRSGTSYEQYF. CDR3 coding DNA: TGTGCCAGCAGATCCGGGACATCCTACGAGCAGTACTTC.

CDR3 loop: CASSLVRGREYANIQYF. CDR3 in DNA: TGTGCCAGCAGCTTAGTTCGCGGGAGAGAGTATGCAAACATTCAGTACTTC. The V call is TRBV11-2, the J call TRBJ2-4; TRBD2 matches 7 bases. Germline V gene lookup returns CDR1 SGHAT and CDR2 FQNNGV. This CDR3 region has 17 residues. J gave up 6 bases and V 1 base, and 12 bases lay outside the gene matches.

The chain carries TRBV5-1 and TRBJ1-2; 7 bases agree with TRBD1. Germline V gene data show CDR1 as SGHRS and CDR2 as YFSETQ. The CDR3 is 13 amino acids. V lost 4 bases and J lost 8; bases outside the gene matches: 8. CDR3 loop: CASSPTGVGGYTF. For the CDR3, the DNA is TGCGCCAGCAGCCCAACAGGGGTGGGCGGCTACACCTTC. Together with reference TRBV5-1 and TRBJ1-2, the CDR3 gives the full variable domain: KAGVTQTPRYLIKTRGQQVTLSCSPISGHRSVSWYQQTPGQGLQFLFEYFSETQRNKGNFPGRFSGRQFSNSRSEMNVSTLELGDSALYLCASSPTGVGGYTFGSGTRLTVV.

V gene TRBV6-6 combines with J gene TRBJ2-7; a possible D gene is TRBD2 (7 bases). V was cut by 3 bases and J by 0 bases, with 12 bases left in between. CDR3 length: 15 residues. Per the germline V gene, CDR1 is MNHNY and CDR2 is SVGAGI (reference sequence). The CDR3 nucleotides are TGTGCCAGCAGTTATGGGGGAGGGGGCTCCTACGAGCAGTACTTC. Translation gives CASSYGGGGSYEQYF.

V usage is TRBV5-1 and J usage is TRBJ1-2; the match to TRBD1 covers 9 bases. With 4 bases clipped from V and 2 bases from J, the junction kept 9 bases outside the gene matches. The CDR3 runs 16 residues. Per germline, CDR1 SGHRS and CDR2 YFSETQ. This CDR3 is CASSAWTGASNYGYTF. The CDR3 DNA sequence: TGCGCCAGCAGCGCCTGGACAGGGGCAAGCAACTATGGCTACACCTTC.

This chain connects TRBV29-1 to TRBJ2-7; D is ambiguous. The V end was cut by 2 bases, the J end by 3 bases, with 8 bases between. CDR3 size: 12 residues. Germline V lookup: CDR1 SQVTM, CDR2 ANQGSEA. The CDR3 DNA reads as TGCAGCGTTGAAATGAACAGCTACGAGCAGTACTTC. Its translation is CSVEMNSYEQYF.

The V and J genes are TRBV7-8 and TRBJ1-2, with D possibly TRBD1 on 5 matching bases. V lost 5 bases to trimming and J lost 4 bases, with 11 bases between them. The V gene's germline CDR1 is SGHVS and CDR2 FQNEAQ. This CDR3 comprises 13 residues. The CDR3 region has the DNA TGTGCCAGCAGCGACGACAGACTCTATGGCTACACCTTC. Its translation: CASSDDRLYGYTF. The full variable domain, its missing parts supplied by reference TRBV7-8 and TRBJ1-2, is GAGVSQSPRYKVAKRGQDVALRCDPISGHVSLFWYQQALGQGPEFLTYFQNEAQLDKSGLPSDRFFAERPEGSVSTLKIQRTQQEDSAVYLCASSDDRLYGYTFGSGTRLTVV.